This T cell receptor beta chain derives from a study of control samples from healthy donors and cancer patients. The CDR3 extends over 15 amino acids. The V segment lost 5 bases and the J segment 3 bases; nucleotides outside the gene matches: 6. Germline V CDR1 and CDR2: SGDLS, YYNGEE. TCRdb's table, derived via immunoSEQ multiplex PCR, lists solely in-frame clones and lacks some. The top ten clones hold about 9.3% of a sample with around 150,000 clones, about 94% of them seen once. The clonotype was recovered from a woman in her 40s in good health. The specimen was blood. This rearrangement joins TRBV9 to TRBJ2-1; 9 nucleotides line up with TRBD2. The CDR3 region is CASSRSGGLYNEQFF. In DNA form, the CDR3 reads TGTGCCAGCAGTCGGAGCGGGGGGCTCTACAATGAGCAGTTCTTC. Using reference TRBV9 and TRBJ2-1 for the parts outside the CDR3, the full variable domain is DSGVTQTPKHLITATGQRVTLRCSPRSGDLSVYWYQQSLDQGLQFLIQYYNGEERAKGNILERFSAQQFPDLHSELNLSSLELGDSALYFCASSRSGGLYNEQFFGPGTRLTVL.